A selection of T cell receptor beta chains follows, all from one sample in a study of radiotherapy plus CTLA-4 blockade in lung cancer. Only in-frame clones appear in the TCRdb table, and some are missing; sequencing was by immunoSEQ multiplex PCR. The repertoire has roughly 75,000 clones, roughly 80% of them found once; the top ten carry 0.79%. The specimen was peripheral blood, collected from a patient treated with radiotherapy plus ipilimumab. Receptors were obtained from a human donor with non-small cell lung cancer who had stable disease on radiotherapy plus ipilimumab. CDR3s include the opening cysteine and the closing phenylalanine or tryptophan. A D gene is named only where the DNA matches it firmly. Rows may omit the clone size; those that give it use once, few, many or a size class.

V gene,clone size,J gene,D gene,CDR3 protein,CDR3 DNA
TRBV5-4,-,TRBJ2-7,TRBD1,CASSLMQGARATGEQYF,TGTGCCAGCAGCTTGATGCAGGGGGCAAGAGCTACGGGTGAGCAGTACTTC
TRBV9,-,TRBJ2-3,-,CASSVLADTQYF,TGTGCCAGCAGCGTATTGGCAGATACGCAGTATTTT
TRBV19,-,TRBJ2-2,-,CASKTGVNTGELFF,TGTGCCAGTAAGACGGGGGTAAACACCGGGGAGCTGTTTTTT
TRBV2,-,TRBJ1-5,-,CASSEENRGGQPQHF,TGTGCCAGCAGTGAAGAAAATAGGGGTGGTCAGCCCCAGCATTTT
TRBV2,-,TRBJ1-3,-,CASNYRVGNTIYF,TGTGCCAGCAATTACAGGGTTGGAAACACCATATATTTT
TRBV5-1,-,TRBJ2-1,TRBD2,CASSLGSGEYNEQFF,TGCGCCAGCAGCTTGGGTAGCGGGGAATACAATGAGCAGTTCTTC
TRBV6-6,-,TRBJ2-3,TRBD2,CASSYSWRGGTDTQYF,TGTGCCAGCAGTTACTCGTGGCGGGGGGGCACAGATACGCAGTATTTT
TRBV5-4,once,TRBJ2-3,TRBD1,CASSTDRGPDTQYF,TGTGCCAGCAGCACAGACAGGGGCCCAGATACGCAGTATTTT
TRBV6-1,-,TRBJ1-2,-,CASSVTGFDYGYTF,TGTGCCAGCAGCGTTACAGGGTTTGACTATGGCTACACCTTC
TRBV19,-,TRBJ1-1,-,CASSGTWSREAFF,TGTGCCAGTAGTGGCACCTGGTCCCGTGAAGCTTTCTTT
TRBV9,-,TRBJ2-5,-,CASSPRVGETQYF,TGTGCCAGCAGCCCCCGGGTCGGGGAGACCCAGTACTTC
TRBV27,-,TRBJ1-2,-,CASSLSRAGYTF,TGTGCCAGCAGTTTATCAAGGGCTGGCTACACCTTC
TRBV27,-,TRBJ1-4,TRBD1,CASSLRQGWEKLFF,TGTGCCAGCAGTTTGCGACAGGGATGGGAAAAACTGTTTTTT
TRBV28,-,TRBJ2-3,TRBD2,CASSWGGGGADTQYF,TGTGCCAGCAGTTGGGGCGGCGGGGGGGCAGATACGCAGTATTTT
TRBV5-1,once,TRBJ2-5,-,CASSFTGKSQETQYF,TGCGCCAGCAGCTTTACGGGAAAGTCCCAAGAGACCCAGTACTTC
TRBV7-2,-,TRBJ2-3,-,CASSLDVDTQYF,TGTGCCAGCAGCTTAGATGTAGATACGCAGTATTTT
TRBV2,-,TRBJ2-3,-,CASSYGISTDTQYF,TGTGCCAGCAGCTATGGCATCTCCACAGATACGCAGTATTTT
TRBV27,-,TRBJ2-7,TRBD1,CASSARLQGALDEQYF,TGTGCCAGCAGCGCCCGATTACAGGGGGCCCTGGACGAGCAGTACTTC
TRBV29-1,-,TRBJ2-7,TRBD1,CSVEVRDRGRREQYF,TGCAGCGTTGAGGTCCGGGACAGGGGCCGCCGCGAGCAGTACTTC
TRBV13,-,TRBJ2-7,TRBD2,CASSFGLAGEQQYF,TGTGCCAGCAGCTTCGGACTAGCGGGGGAACAGCAGTACTTC
TRBV6-5,-,TRBJ1-2,TRBD1,CASSSDRGWYGYTF,TGTGCCAGCAGTTCGGACAGGGGGTGGTATGGCTACACCTTC
TRBV9,-,TRBJ1-2,TRBD1,CASSLSTRTGSGGYTF,TGTGCCAGCAGCCTTTCCACTCGGACAGGGTCGGGAGGCTACACCTTC
TRBV27,-,TRBJ2-5,-,CASSPLRQVTETQYF,TGTGCCAGCAGTCCACTCCGACAGGTTACGGAGACCCAGTACTTC
TRBV27,-,TRBJ1-5,-,CASSPYSNQPQHF,TGTGCCAGCAGCCCCTATAGCAATCAGCCCCAGCATTTT
TRBV9,-,TRBJ2-1,-,CASSVDGERASSYNEQFF,TGTGCCAGCAGCGTAGACGGAGAGCGGGCTAGCTCCTACAATGAGCAGTTCTTC
TRBV28,-,TRBJ1-4,-,CASSPSGREGEEKLFF,TGTGCCAGCAGCCCTTCCGGGAGGGAGGGAGAAGAAAAACTGTTTTTT
TRBV2,-,TRBJ2-7,TRBD2,CAGRGSGGAPYEQYF,TGTGCCGGAAGGGGTAGCGGGGGGGCGCCCTACGAGCAGTACTTC
TRBV28,-,TRBJ2-2,-,CASSFPRYTGELFF,TGTGCCAGCAGTTTTCCCCGATACACCGGGGAGCTGTTTTTT
TRBV2,-,TRBJ2-3,-,CASSAASPPDTQYF,TGTGCCAGCAGTGCGGCTAGCCCCCCAGATACGCAGTATTTT
TRBV2,-,TRBJ1-2,TRBD1,CASRDRGPGGYTF,TGTGCCAGCAGGGACAGGGGTCCGGGAGGCTACACCTTC
TRBV5-4,-,TRBJ2-1,-,CAIIAESSYNEQFF,TGTGCCATCATAGCGGAGAGCTCCTACAATGAGCAGTTCTTC
TRBV5-4,-,TRBJ2-1,-,CASSRRAYNEQFF,TGTGCCAGCAGCCGGAGGGCTTACAATGAGCAGTTCTTC
TRBV1,once,TRBJ2-4,-,CTSSQVTDGTTYF,TGCACCAGCAGCCAGGTGACCGACGGGACAACGTACTTC
TRBV10-1,few,TRBJ2-5,-,CASSESPKETQYF,TGCGCCAGCAGTGAAAGCCCAAAAGAGACCCAGTACTTC
TRBV7-2,-,TRBJ2-1,TRBD2,CASSAQRGGYNEQFF,TGTGCCAGCAGCGCCCAGCGGGGGGGTTACAATGAGCAGTTCTTC
TRBV6-9,-,TRBJ1-3,-,CASSIRPQQGGSGNTIYF,TGTGCCAGCAGTATAAGGCCCCAACAGGGTGGCTCTGGAAACACCATATATTTT
TRBV28,-,TRBJ2-7,-,CASSLIVPYEQYF,TGTGCCAGCAGCCTCATTGTACCCTACGAGCAGTACTTC
TRBV19,-,TRBJ2-7,TRBD2,CASSPTPGQTGLAYEQYF,TGTGCCAGTAGTCCCACCCCGGGACAGACGGGACTAGCGTACGAGCAGTACTTC
TRBV6-5,-,TRBJ2-3,-,CASSYRQTPPLDTQYF,TGTGCCAGCAGTTACCGCCAGACGCCCCCTTTAGATACGCAGTATTTT
TRBV6-5,-,TRBJ2-2,TRBD1,CASSYQGANTGELFF,TGTGCCAGCAGTTACCAGGGGGCGAACACCGGGGAGCTGTTTTTT
TRBV11-2,-,TRBJ2-7,-,CASSLVQLVTSSYEQYF,TGTGCCAGCAGCTTAGTTCAGTTGGTAACCAGCTCCTACGAGCAGTACTTC
TRBV27,-,TRBJ2-5,TRBD2,CASSLIGTSKETQYF,TGTGCCAGCAGTTTAATCGGGACTAGCAAAGAGACCCAGTACTTC